The text below deals with one T cell receptor beta chain. There is no known antigen for this receptor. Base-call qualities are not available, and no considerably larger clone is one nucleotide away. The method behind the library was the immunoSEQ multiplex PCR assay. A mixture of 60 forward primers for TCR Vbeta segments and 13 reverse primers for TCR Jbeta segments was used in the multiplex PCR. The CDR3 region of rearranged TCR beta genes was amplified from genomic DNA by a multiplex PCR assay. Amplified TCR beta libraries were sequenced as 87-base-pair reads on the Illumina HiSeq System. The study's processing was this. A later analysis tallied some 79 million unique TCR beta chains across the 666 repertoires, and about 10 million of those chains were shared by two or more donors. Raw reads were error-corrected and collapsed into unique sequences with a nearest-neighbor algorithm that merged closely related sequences to remove PCR and sequencing errors. CDR3 sequences were aligned to IMGT reference sequences to assign V, D and J gene segments. For a sequence to be retained, a match of at least six nucleotides was required to both a V gene segment and a J gene segment. A rearrangement was called productive if the CDR3 had no stop codons and remained in frame with V and J, and every other rearrangement was called non-productive. Following IMGT convention, CDR3 was defined as the stretch from the second conserved V-encoded cysteine up to the conserved J-encoded phenylalanine. The earlier analysis of 587 of the donors excluded sequences that lacked an unambiguous match to a single V gene segment. An earlier analysis of 587 of the donors classified V segments as functional when productive rearrangements were above 56.7% and as segregating when the standard deviation between donors was above 5%. A statistical classification framework was built to diagnose cytomegalovirus status from the catalog of TCR beta chain sequences. V and J gene assignment, in a later analysis, came from comparing TCR nucleotide sequences with IMGT/GENE-DB human TR gene sequences. The TCRdist pipeline was used in a later analysis to assign CDR3 sequences and most-parsimonious VDJ recombination scenarios. In a later analysis, every TCR beta chain was defined by the combination of its CDR3 amino acid sequence and its V-gene family, and reads without a unique V-gene family were dropped. A later analysis removed 500 to 600 highly shared, low-generation-probability nucleotide sequences to deal with suspected cross-contamination and a sequencing artifact. In a later analysis, a clonal expansion index was calculated for each public chain from normalized within-repertoire ranks of inferred template counts. Generation probabilities in a later analysis came from a VDJ recombination model fitted to out-of-frame rearrangements, and those results were checked against IGoR. In a later analysis, hypergeometric tests were used to score TCR-TCR, TCR-HLA and TCR-CMV co-occurrence, with a repertoire-size bias correction applied to TCR pairs. A later analysis estimated false discovery rates by permuting HLA or CMV assignments 20 times. A later analysis grouped co-occurring TCRs with DBSCAN, adding TCRdist sequence similarity when clustering within HLA-allele-positive subsets. For co-occurrence clustering, repertoires with fewer than 30,000 or more than 120,000 public chains were excluded, along with several repertoires with anomalous nucleotide sharing. Drawn from immuneACCESS, this table holds only the in-frame rearrangements with V and J called that TCRdb kept. Clones are partly lost; checked studies trace under half to an unresolved V gene and leave the rest unexplained. V and J calls and clone size follow that table, whereas D and trimming were derived from the DNA. For this sample the table gives about 120,000 clones, of which roughly 9% were detected only once. The top ten clonotypes cover around 5.8% of the sample.

In total, just over 650 healthy bone marrow donors made up the cohort. Cohort members were all nominally healthy when sampled, although unrecorded immune exposures were likely present. The donor was CMV seropositive and belonged to the group of over 250 seropositive cohort members. A peripheral blood sample was collected from each donor, and TCR beta sequencing was performed on peripheral blood mononuclear cells. Genomic DNA was extracted from the blood cell samples with the Qiagen DNeasy Blood Extraction Kit. These data come from a study of cytomegalovirus exposure and HLA in healthy donors (TCRdb year 2017). In the study overall: An earlier analysis of 587 of the donors reported 276 Gb of sequence data and 117 million unique TCR beta sequences obtained from about 180 million T cells. A later analysis re-examined previously published TCR beta repertoires from roughly 720 donors and added high-resolution HLA genotyping to investigate patterns of TCR occurrence. Class I and class II HLA loci were covered by the typing at four-digit resolution. Approximately 300 gigabases of sequencing data and around 80 million unique TCR sequences made up an early release that covered several hundred HLA-typed donors. Alongside the repertoire data, information on donor age, sex, ethnicity and CMV serostatus was compiled. Roughly 5 DR-DQ haplotypes were handled as single units for association and clustering, since linkage in the cohort was strong. Rather than drawing on any new phenotypic data, the later analysis identified candidate immune exposures from TCR beta sequences and the way those sequences occurred across donors. The study aimed to test whether cataloging public T cell receptors could reveal signatures of past pathogen exposure. In an earlier analysis of 550 to 700 of the donors, high-throughput TCR beta sequencing was used to judge whether each TCR beta V gene segment behaved as functional or pseudogenic. In addition to the first cohort of 666 subjects, a separate validation cohort of approximately 130 different subjects was used. Every discovery cohort repertoire had been produced on one sequencing platform. The study profiled the T cell repertoires of around 700 subjects by immunosequencing and related them to cytomegalovirus serostatus. To predict cytomegalovirus infection status, the study brought together high-throughput TCR immunosequencing, statistical association of individual TCRs with disease status, and machine learning. The genetic ancestry cluster associated with self-reported Caucasian donors included around four fifths of the roughly 400 genotyped donors. The number of typed donors differed by locus: 629-630 for A, B, C, DRB1 and DQB1; some 540 for DQA1; over 600 for DPA1; and roughly 450 for DPB1. Across approximately 400 genotyped donors of the cohort, an average of about 200,000 unique TCR beta nucleotide sequences per donor were sequenced, and about a sixth of those sequences were non-productive. Genome-wide SNP genotypes for about 55% of the roughly 670 donors were used in a later genetic analysis, which treated that subset as a discovery cohort. Findings and caveats that apply to the study as a whole: Linkage disequilibrium might explain the correlated functional status among segregating V segments, but an unknown experimental factor could not be excluded. A later genetic analysis reported fewer N-insertions in productive TCRs among donors in an Asian-associated ancestry cluster than the roughly 650-donor mean. Immune exposure information for the cohort was limited to CMV serostatus. The 87-base-pair reads could not distinguish some IMGT-functional V segments, including TRBV6-2 and TRBV6-3, so those segments were excluded. Presence/absence analyses assumed roughly uniform sequencing depth across donors, an assumption that may not hold. A later analysis associated approximately 17,000 TCR beta sequences with specific HLA alleles at a false discovery rate of 0.05. Because counts were too low, roughly 16 rarely observed V segments, including chromosome 9 orphons, were left out of the earlier analysis of 500 to 750 of the donors. In the study, some 160 TCR beta chains were listed as associated with cytomegalovirus. Because HLA typing was unavailable for some donors at each locus, only the typed subset was used in association tests. Three of the identified cytomegalovirus-associated TCR beta chains were confirmed in vitro to be specific for cytomegalovirus antigens. In an earlier analysis of 587 of the donors, most TCR beta V segments appeared in productive rearrangements about 87% or about 30% of the time, broadly matching IMGT annotations. According to a later analysis, parvovirus B19, influenza, CMV and Epstein-Barr virus appeared linked to several top co-occurrence clusters. The sequencing pipeline was judged likely to have produced a cluster of highly shared sequence variants as a technical artifact. According to the authors, the approach could potentially be generalized to other disease states and immunological phenotypes. In a later analysis, most CMV-associated TCR beta chains were found to appear HLA-restricted, with HLA associations seemingly driven largely by CMV exposure. A further reported finding was that TCR beta sequences accurately predicted the HLA-A and HLA-B alleles for most subjects in the first cohort. V-gene and J-gene trimming of TCR beta chains was associated with a missense DCLRE1C variant in a later genetic analysis, and the association was replicated in an independent cohort. In a later analysis, HLA-associated TCR beta chains were found to be more clonally expanded and to have lower generation probabilities than equally common non-associated chains. Across donors, most TCR sequences were observed very rarely, whereas some public TCRs were present in many individuals. The cohort was sequenced for TCR beta chains only, and without alpha or paired-chain data the features that could be detected were limited. According to a later analysis, TCR association rates differed among HLA loci, with DRB1 alleles showing the most associated TCRs and HLA-C alleles showing the fewest. When HLA alleles, especially DR and DQ, strongly co-occurred, attributing TCR associations to individual alleles was difficult. Cytomegalovirus status was reported to be diagnosed by the classifier with high specificity and sensitivity in both the original and validation cohorts.

Inclusive of the bounding cysteine and phenylalanine, the CDR3 is 13 residues long. Left in the record is the CDR3 DNA by itself, 39 bases read in frame from the first base. V loses 0 bases, J loses 4 bases, and the germline ends lie 5 bases apart. CDR1 and CDR2, per the germline V gene, are SGDLS and YYNGEE. The sample was PBMCs. The sequence links TRBV9 to TRBJ1-5; the D gene is unclear. The source is a woman aged 40 to 49 in good health and CMV-seropositive. The DNA is as follows: TGTGCCAGCAGCGTAGGGCCGAATCAGCCCCAGCATTTT. The resulting protein is CASSVGPNQPQHF.